This TCR beta chain is from a study of T cell responses to AZD1222 COVID-19 vaccine (dated by TCRdb to about 2021). In terms of the full investigation: AZD1222 recipients with second doses at about 4 weeks or about 12 weeks were pooled, because spike-specific TCR depth and breadth did not differ between schedules. A total of over 230 trial participants underwent TCR sequencing, of whom 200 to 220 had received two doses of AZD1222 and approximately 25 had received two doses of the MenACWY control vaccine. Trial participants were enrolled by age into 18-55, 56-69 and 70-plus year subgroups, with approximately 150, 28 and 58 TCR-sequenced participants respectively.

General conclusions and limits of the study: Because no day 14 peak-response samples were available, the repertoires could be characterized only after the peak T cell response. In the small 56-69-year group, the increase in depth fell short of significance, most likely because of low power. Reportedly, close to half of the unique spike-specific TCRs recognized epitopes lying outside the regions that are mutated in the B.1.351 and B.1.1.7 variants. A significant rise in spike-specific TCR breadth and depth was observed after two AZD1222 doses relative to day 0 and relative to MenACWY recipients. Conclusions about previously exposed vaccinees are limited, since just 6 or 7 AZD1222 recipients were seropositive for SARS-CoV-2 at baseline. Participants were mostly white British and included more females than males, and it was suggested by the authors that clonal diversity may have been underestimated. The whole spike protein was spanned by vaccine-associated CD4 TCRs, and dominant responses were seen in regions 160-218 and 743-854.

The CDR3 regions of human TCRbeta chains were analyzed by immunosequencing. On the authors' methods: Repertoire TCRs were matched against a reference library of SARS-CoV-2-specific TCRs generated with the MIRA antigen-specificity platform. Breadth was defined as the fraction of unique TCRs that were SARS-CoV-2-associated, and depth was defined as the fraction of total T cells that were SARS-CoV-2-associated. Using the MIRA data, each spike-specific TCR was mapped to the spike region that the TCR reacts to and placed in a CD4 or CD8 class. Log10-transformed breadth and depth values were compared by one-way ANOVA with Sidak's multiple comparisons tests. This immuneACCESS table, as held by TCRdb, lists in-frame sequences with V and J called but not all clones. Of the missing ones, under half trace to an unresolved V gene in checked studies; the others have no known cause. For V, J and clone size, that table is used; D and trimming come from the DNA. Recorded for this sample are tens of thousands of clones; roughly 90% of them occurred a single time. The ten largest clones capture 5.8% of the sample.

Comment on this clone: What antigen it recognizes has not been identified. No base quality values were provided; no much bigger clone lies one nucleotide off.

Spanning cysteine to phenylalanine, the CDR3 consists of 15 amino acids. Here the CDR3 DNA is all that survives: 45 bases in frame from base 1. Cut back by 3 bases and 4 bases, the V and J ends lie 15 bases apart. CDR1 KGHSH and CDR2 LQKENI are derived from the germline V gene. The intended sense of this specimen's time point label: baseline before first vaccination. The vaccinee samples were drawn from two UK trials, COV001 and COV002, one of which was a single-blind randomized controlled phase 2/3 trial testing AZD1222 (ChAdOx1 nCoV-19) in healthy adults. For TCRbeta chain sequencing, PBMC samples from trial participants were taken at day 0 and at day 28 after the second dose.

This receptor was taken from an adult in good health. The chain is encoded by TRBV18 joined to TRBJ1-2, with a weak D call of TRBD1 (5 bases match). Sample: peripheral blood, taken on day 0 of AZD1222 vaccination. The CDR3 protein sequence reads: CASSPGQGGFYGYTF. The nucleotide sequence reads as follows: TGTGCCAGCTCACCGGGGCAGGGCGGCTTCTATGGCTACACCTTC.